This is a list of T cell receptor beta chains from one sample in a study of PD-1 blockade in mismatch repair-deficient tumors. Generated by immunoSEQ multiplex PCR, the TCRdb table keeps only in-frame clones and is missing some. Of about 79,000 clones in the sample, more than 80% were seen once. Material: peripheral blood, obtained 44 weeks after starting pembrolizumab. These TCRs come from an adult with mismatch repair-deficient cancer. CDR3s leave out the opening cysteine and the closing phenylalanine or tryptophan. The order of the fields is J gene, V gene, clone size, CDR3 protein. Only part of the rows carry a size: once, few, many, or a class if the clone is expanded.

TRBJ1-2 TRBV7-2 . ASSLNLQGEGYT
TRBJ1-1 TRBV11-2 . ASSLQGRGTEAF
TRBJ2-7 TRBV10-3 . AISEVLQEREGRRFYEQY
TRBJ1-1 TRBV11-2 . ASSPVQGARMDTEAF
TRBJ2-2 TRBV18 once ASSPPGVNTGELF
TRBJ2-1 TRBV2 . ASSAGQTYNEQF
TRBJ2-2 TRBV29-1 . SVGRAGTGELF
TRBJ2-1 TRBV11-2 . ASSRLADWDPSYNEQF
TRBJ1-5 TRBV2 . ASTLGQYSNQPQH
TRBJ1-2 TRBV14 . ASSQDGLRRDGYT
TRBJ2-1 TRBV18 . ASSPPARSNEQF
TRBJ1-2 TRBV20-1 . SALTDGYT
TRBJ2-1 TRBV9 . ASSPFSGGYNEQF
TRBJ1-5 TRBV5-3 . ARSLYGRGNQPQH
TRBJ2-7 TRBV5-1 once ASSLGQGTSYEQY
TRBJ2-7 TRBV27 . ASSILAGGYEQY
TRBJ1-3 TRBV7-8 . ASSQVHAGDTIY
TRBJ2-1 TRBV5-1 . ASSPSGGNYNEQF
TRBJ1-1 TRBV15 . ATSRDTAMNTEAF
TRBJ2-2 TRBV7-9 . ASSPRTGGDTGELF
TRBJ2-2 TRBV19 . ASTETPGELF
TRBJ2-2 TRBV30 . AWSDTSGSRAGELF
TRBJ2-5 TRBV18 . ASSPGTAQETQY
TRBJ2-2 TRBV6-5 . ASSYQAGGHTGELF
TRBJ2-1 TRBV21-1 . ASSKELSSGSMSNEQF
TRBJ2-2 TRBV2 . ASSEALAGKTRTGELF
TRBJ2-3 TRBV27 . ASSLSWARVSTDTQY
TRBJ2-1 TRBV5-1 few ASSLGDGAYNEQF
TRBJ1-1 TRBV5-1 . ASSLGVVNTEAF
TRBJ1-2 TRBV5-6 . ASRLWGAQRGYT
TRBJ2-7 TRBV2 . ASSATRYEQY
TRBJ2-5 TRBV7-3 . ASSVERASGETQY
TRBJ2-1 TRBV7-3 . ASSPRAGDSNEQF
TRBJ2-1 TRBV19 . ASRIAGTSGINEQF
TRBJ1-4 TRBV6-5 once ASSHRDRQKVF
TRBJ2-4 TRBV11-3 . ASSLGGSSKNIQY
TRBJ2-1 TRBV6-5 . ASSWTSGRAIGEQF
TRBJ1-1 TRBV4-2 few ASSFTGVQTEAF
TRBJ2-2 TRBV9 . ASSVAVAAASGLAGGSAGELF